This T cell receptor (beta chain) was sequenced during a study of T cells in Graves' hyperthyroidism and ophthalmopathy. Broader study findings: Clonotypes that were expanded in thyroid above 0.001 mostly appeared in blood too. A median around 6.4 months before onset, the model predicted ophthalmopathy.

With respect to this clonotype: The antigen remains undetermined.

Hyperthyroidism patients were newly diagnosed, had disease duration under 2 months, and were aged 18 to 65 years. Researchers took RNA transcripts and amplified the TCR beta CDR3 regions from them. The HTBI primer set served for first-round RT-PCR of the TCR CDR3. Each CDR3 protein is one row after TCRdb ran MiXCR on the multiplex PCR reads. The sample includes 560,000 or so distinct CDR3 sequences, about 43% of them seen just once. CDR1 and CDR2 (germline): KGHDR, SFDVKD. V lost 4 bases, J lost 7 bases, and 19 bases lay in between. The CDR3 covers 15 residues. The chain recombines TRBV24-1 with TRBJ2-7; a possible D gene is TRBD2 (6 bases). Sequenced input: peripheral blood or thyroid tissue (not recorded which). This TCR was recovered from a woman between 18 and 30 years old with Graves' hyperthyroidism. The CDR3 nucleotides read TGTGCCACCAGTGAGGCGGGATGGGAATTCAATGAGCAGTACTTC. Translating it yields CATSEAGWEFNEQYF.